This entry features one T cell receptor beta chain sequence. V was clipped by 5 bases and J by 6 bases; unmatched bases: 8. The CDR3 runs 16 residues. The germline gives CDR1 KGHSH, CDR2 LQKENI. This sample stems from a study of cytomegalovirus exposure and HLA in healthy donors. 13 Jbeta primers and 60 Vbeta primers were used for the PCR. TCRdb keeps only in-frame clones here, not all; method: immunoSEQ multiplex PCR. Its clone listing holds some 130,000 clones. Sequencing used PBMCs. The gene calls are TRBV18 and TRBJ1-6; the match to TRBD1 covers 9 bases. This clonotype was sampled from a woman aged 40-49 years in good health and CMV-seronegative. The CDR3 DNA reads TGTGCCAGCTCAGCGGGACAGGGAGGGATTAATTCACCCCTCCACTTT. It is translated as CASSAGQGGINSPLHF.